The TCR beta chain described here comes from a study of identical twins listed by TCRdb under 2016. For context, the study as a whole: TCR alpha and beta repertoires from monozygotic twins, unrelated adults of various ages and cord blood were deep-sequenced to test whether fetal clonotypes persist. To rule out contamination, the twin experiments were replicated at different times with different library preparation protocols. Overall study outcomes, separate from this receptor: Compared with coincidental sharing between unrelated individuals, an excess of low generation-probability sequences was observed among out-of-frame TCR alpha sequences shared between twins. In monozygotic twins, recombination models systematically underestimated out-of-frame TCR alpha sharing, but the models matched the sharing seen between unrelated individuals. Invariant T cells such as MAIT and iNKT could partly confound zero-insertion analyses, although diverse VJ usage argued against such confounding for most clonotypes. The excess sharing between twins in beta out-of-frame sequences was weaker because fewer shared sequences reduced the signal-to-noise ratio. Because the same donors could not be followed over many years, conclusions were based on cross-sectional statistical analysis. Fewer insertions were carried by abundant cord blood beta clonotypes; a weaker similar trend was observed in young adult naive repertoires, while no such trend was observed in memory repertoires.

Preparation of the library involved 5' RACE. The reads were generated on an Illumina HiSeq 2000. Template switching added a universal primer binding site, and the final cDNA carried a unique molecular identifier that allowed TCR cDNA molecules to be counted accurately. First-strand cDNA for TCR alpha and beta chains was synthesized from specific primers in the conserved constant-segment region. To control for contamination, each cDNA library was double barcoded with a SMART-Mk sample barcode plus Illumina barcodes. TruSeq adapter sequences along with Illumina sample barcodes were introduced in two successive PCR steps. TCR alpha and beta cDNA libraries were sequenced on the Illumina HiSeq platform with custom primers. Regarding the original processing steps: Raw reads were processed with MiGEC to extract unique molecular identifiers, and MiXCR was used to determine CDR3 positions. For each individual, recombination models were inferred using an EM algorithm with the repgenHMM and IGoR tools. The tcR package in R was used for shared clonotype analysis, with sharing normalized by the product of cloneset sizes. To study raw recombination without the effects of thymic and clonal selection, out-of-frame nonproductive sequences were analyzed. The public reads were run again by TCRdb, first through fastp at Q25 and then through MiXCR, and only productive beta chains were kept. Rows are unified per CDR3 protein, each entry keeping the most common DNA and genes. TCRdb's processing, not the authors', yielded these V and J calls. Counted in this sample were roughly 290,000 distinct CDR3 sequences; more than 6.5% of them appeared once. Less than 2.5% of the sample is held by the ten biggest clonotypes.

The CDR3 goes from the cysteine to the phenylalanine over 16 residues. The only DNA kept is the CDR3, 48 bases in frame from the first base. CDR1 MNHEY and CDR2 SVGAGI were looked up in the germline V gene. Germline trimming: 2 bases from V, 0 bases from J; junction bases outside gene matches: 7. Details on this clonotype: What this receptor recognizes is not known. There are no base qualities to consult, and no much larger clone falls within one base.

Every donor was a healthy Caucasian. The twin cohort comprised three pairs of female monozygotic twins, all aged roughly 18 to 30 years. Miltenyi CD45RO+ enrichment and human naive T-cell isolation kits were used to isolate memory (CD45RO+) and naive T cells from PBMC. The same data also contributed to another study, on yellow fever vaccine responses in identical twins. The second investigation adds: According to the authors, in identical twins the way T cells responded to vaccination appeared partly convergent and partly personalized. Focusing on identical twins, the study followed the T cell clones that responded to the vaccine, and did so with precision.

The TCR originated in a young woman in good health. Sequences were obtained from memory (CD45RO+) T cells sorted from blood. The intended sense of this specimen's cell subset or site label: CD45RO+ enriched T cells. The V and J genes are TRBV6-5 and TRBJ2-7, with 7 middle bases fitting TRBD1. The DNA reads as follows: TGTGCCAGCAGTTACGGCCCGGGACAGAGCTCCTACGAGCAGTACTTC. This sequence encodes CASSYGPGQSSYEQYF.